A selection of T cell receptor beta chains follows, all from one sample in a study of blood T cells in healthy people across ages. TCRdb re-called the 5' RACE reads with MiXCR, one entry per CDR3 protein. The sample holds about 720,000 distinct CDR3 sequences, 22% seen once. The sequenced material came from blood. The source of these receptors is a man in his 70s in good health. CDR3s include the opening cysteine and the closing phenylalanine or tryptophan. A D gene is named only where the DNA matches it firmly. Clone size is not always given. Where it is, it says once, few, many or a class for expanded clones.

j_call v_call clone_size cdr3_length d_call cdr3_aa cdr3_nt
TRBJ2-2 TRBV11-1 NA 12 NA CASSYQPGELFF TGTGCCAGCAGCTACCAACCCGGGGAGCTGTTTTTT
TRBJ2-1 TRBV28 NA 17 TRBD2 CASSLLAGGPLNNEQFF TGTGCCAGCAGTTTATTAGCGGGGGGCCCACTTAACAATGAGCAGTTCTTC
TRBJ2-1 TRBV20-1 NA 16 NA CSAEDSGRRSYNEQFF TGCAGTGCCGAGGACTCGGGGCGTAGGTCCTACAATGAGCAGTTCTTC
TRBJ2-5 TRBV10-3 few 13 NA CANKQGKRGTQYF TGTGCCAACAAGCAGGGGAAAAGGGGGACCCAGTACTTC
TRBJ2-3 TRBV7-8 NA 16 TRBD2 CASSLAASGEGDTQYF TGTGCCAGCAGCTTAGCGGCTAGCGGGGAAGGAGATACGCAGTATTTT
TRBJ1-4 TRBV20-1 NA 13 NA CSAGPGPNEKLFF TGCAGTGCTGGCCCTGGACCCAATGAAAAACTGTTTTTT
TRBJ1-1 TRBV6-2/TRBV6-3 NA 15 NA CASTLGWNQGTEAFF TGTGCCAGCACTCTGGGGTGGAATCAAGGAACTGAAGCTTTCTTT
TRBJ2-4 TRBV24-1 NA 14 NA CALQNPGIKNIQYF TGTGCCCTTCAAAACCCGGGTATCAAAAACATTCAGTACTTC
TRBJ2-2 TRBV29-1 few 14 TRBD2 CSARLRGGTGELFF TGCAGCGCACGGCTGCGGGGGGGTACCGGGGAGCTGTTTTTT
TRBJ1-4 TRBV28 NA 15 NA CASSLWGDGMEKLFF TGTGCCAGCAGTTTATGGGGGGACGGCATGGAAAAACTGTTTTTT
TRBJ2-7 TRBV29-1 NA 12 TRBD2 CSAGTSGGEQYF TGCAGCGCAGGGACTAGCGGGGGCGAGCAGTACTTC
TRBJ2-3 TRBV5-1 many 15 NA CASSLAGAPTDTQYF TGCGCCAGCAGCTTGGCAGGGGCGCCCACAGATACGCAGTATTTT
TRBJ2-3 TRBV7-2 few 17 TRBD2 CASSLGTSGISGDTQYF TGTGCCAGCAGCCTAGGGACTAGCGGGATATCTGGTGATACGCAGTATTTT
TRBJ2-2 TRBV6-4 NA 15 TRBD2 CASSELAGGFGELFF TGTGCCAGCAGTGAACTAGCGGGAGGCTTCGGGGAGCTGTTTTTT
TRBJ2-1 TRBV29-1 few 15 TRBD1 CSVERGTGTYNEQFF TGCAGCGTTGAGAGGGGGACAGGGACCTACAATGAGCAGTTCTTC
TRBJ2-1 TRBV9 NA 14 TRBD2 CASSVSRTSNEQFF TGTGCCAGCAGCGTTTCGAGGACTAGCAATGAGCAGTTCTTC
TRBJ2-5 TRBV12-3/TRBV12-4 NA 14 NA CASSLAPPQETQYF TGTGCCAGCAGTTTAGCGCCCCCACAAGAGACCCAGTACTTC
TRBJ2-3 TRBV19 once 17 NA CASSPGGTGRLTDTQYF TGTGCCAGTAGTCCCGGAGGAACGGGAAGGTTGACAGATACGCAGTATTTT
TRBJ2-7 TRBV27 few 15 NA CASSAQAGQFYEQYF TGTGCCAGCAGTGCCCAGGCGGGACAATTCTACGAGCAGTACTTC
TRBJ2-7 TRBV4-1 NA 17 NA CASSQEPPGQIPYEQYF TGCGCCAGCAGCCAAGAACCCCCCGGACAGATACCCTACGAGCAGTACTTC
TRBJ1-1 TRBV20-1 NA 14 NA CSAPKGRWSTEAFF TGCAGTGCCCCTAAGGGGAGGTGGAGCACTGAAGCTTTCTTT
TRBJ2-3 TRBV29-1 few 14 NA CSAFRESVRDTQYF TGCAGCGCATTTAGGGAGTCGGTGAGAGATACGCAGTATTTT
TRBJ1-2 TRBV9 few 13 NA CASSVIQGTGYTF TGTGCCAGCAGCGTAATCCAGGGCACAGGCTACACCTTC
TRBJ1-1 TRBV5-1 few 14 NA CASSLEHLNTEAFF TGCGCCAGCAGCTTGGAGCACTTGAACACCGAAGCTTTCTTT
TRBJ2-5 TRBV5-1 few 14 NA CASSLGSQLETQYF TGCGCCAGCAGCTTAGGGTCACAGCTGGAGACCCAGTACTTC
TRBJ2-6 TRBV10-3 few 16 NA CAISEAGLSGANVLTF TGTGCCATCAGTGAAGCAGGGCTCTCTGGGGCCAACGTCCTGACTTTC
TRBJ2-2 TRBV10-1 NA 15 NA CAGSESGGARGELFF TGCGCCGGCAGTGAGTCTGGAGGGGCGCGCGGGGAGCTGTTTTTT
TRBJ2-1 TRBV29-1 NA 11 NA CSVARGSEQFF TGCAGCGTTGCACGGGGGAGTGAGCAGTTCTTC
TRBJ2-7 TRBV5-1 few 13 NA CASSLAPIGEQYF TGCGCCAGCAGCTTGGCACCTATCGGCGAGCAGTACTTC
TRBJ1-4 TRBV12-3/TRBV12-4 NA 15 TRBD1 CASSPDRGASEKLFF TGTGCCAGCAGTCCAGACAGGGGAGCTAGTGAAAAACTGTTTTTT
TRBJ1-1 TRBV5-1 few 15 TRBD1 CASSFSDRVLPEAFF TGCGCCAGCAGCTTCTCGGACAGGGTACTACCTGAAGCTTTCTTT
TRBJ1-1 TRBV6-6 few 18 NA CASSQLRGTRGRNTEAFF TGTGCCAGCAGTCAATTGAGAGGGACCCGCGGCCGGAACACTGAAGCTTTCTTT
TRBJ1-1 TRBV6-1 NA 17 NA CASNDLGGSLMNTEAFF TGTGCCAGCAATGATCTCGGGGGTTCGCTAATGAACACTGAAGCTTTCTTT
TRBJ2-5 TRBV12-3/TRBV12-4 many 14 NA CASSLNAYQETQYF TGTGCCAGCAGTTTAAACGCTTACCAAGAGACCCAGTACTTC
TRBJ2-7 TRBV7-2 NA 14 TRBD1 CASSLRDRVGEQYF TGTGCCAGCAGCTTAAGGGACAGGGTGGGAGAGCAGTACTTC
TRBJ2-3 TRBV20-1 few 15 TRBD2 CSADPGTSGTDTQYF TGCAGTGCCGATCCTGGGACTAGCGGCACAGATACGCAGTATTTT
TRBJ2-3 TRBV28 once 15 TRBD1 CASSPRGRMTDTQYF TGTGCCAGCAGTCCCAGGGGGCGCATGACAGATACGCAGTATTTT
TRBJ2-1 TRBV12-3/TRBV12-4 NA 14 NA CASRAGPTAVEQFF TGTGCCAGCAGGGCGGGGCCCACGGCGGTTGAGCAGTTCTTC
TRBJ2-7 TRBV5-1 NA 14 NA CASSETTSSYEQYF TGCGCCAGCAGCGAAACTACGAGCTCCTACGAGCAGTACTTC
TRBJ2-6 TRBV5-1 NA 14 TRBD1 CASQTGPGANVLTF TGCGCCAGCCAGACAGGGCCAGGGGCCAACGTCCTGACTTTC
TRBJ2-5 TRBV5-5 NA 15 NA CASSLGMSGEETQYF TGTGCCAGCAGCTTGGGTATGTCAGGGGAAGAGACCCAGTACTTC
TRBJ2-3 TRBV7-6 NA 14 NA CASSLGTSGGTQYF TGTGCCAGCAGCTTAGGGACCTCTGGTGGTACGCAGTATTTT
TRBJ1-1 TRBV5-1 NA 18 TRBD1 CASSWSLGGEGTFAEAFF TGCGCCAGCAGCTGGAGCTTAGGGGGCGAAGGTACTTTCGCTGAAGCTTTCTTT
TRBJ2-6 TRBV3-1 many 15 NA CASSQQVSGANVLTF TGTGCCAGCAGCCAACAGGTTTCCGGGGCCAACGTCCTGACTTTC
TRBJ1-1 TRBV28 few 15 TRBD1 CASSTPGTAGTEAFF TGTGCCAGCAGTACCCCCGGGACAGCGGGCACTGAAGCTTTCTTT
TRBJ1-2 TRBV25-1 NA 13 NA CASRDDAGYGYTF TGTGCCAGCCGGGACGATGCGGGGTATGGCTACACCTTC
TRBJ1-2 TRBV7-3 once 15 NA CASSLNRVSGYGYTF TGTGCCAGCAGCCTTAACAGGGTGTCCGGCTATGGCTACACCTTC
TRBJ2-1 TRBV7-3 NA 15 TRBD2 CASSFTSGANNEQFF TGTGCCAGCAGCTTTACTAGCGGGGCGAACAATGAGCAGTTCTTC
TRBJ2-1 TRBV3-1 NA 15 NA CASSQDRRGWDEQFF TGTGCCAGCAGCCAAGATCGTCGGGGGTGGGATGAGCAGTTCTTC
TRBJ2-7 TRBV12-5 NA 14 NA CASGFLFRTHEQYF TGTGCTAGTGGTTTCCTGTTCAGGACCCACGAGCAGTACTTC
TRBJ1-5 TRBV4-3 NA 15 NA CASSQDGGQGQPQHF TGCGCCAGCAGCCAAGACGGGGGGCAAGGCCAGCCCCAGCATTTT
TRBJ1-6 TRBV18 NA 15 NA CASSPDRLLHSPLHF TGTGCCAGCTCACCTGACAGGCTTTTACATTCACCCCTCCACTTT
TRBJ1-2 TRBV29-1 NA 10 NA CSVEEDGYTF TGCAGCGTTGAAGAGGACGGCTACACCTTC
TRBJ2-7 TRBV12-3/TRBV12-4 NA 13 NA CASSSVGTYEQYF TGTGCCAGCAGTAGTGTGGGGACCTACGAGCAGTACTTC
TRBJ1-1 TRBV29-1 NA 13 NA CSVRHRAETEAFF TGCAGCGTTCGTCACAGGGCTGAAACTGAAGCTTTCTTT
TRBJ1-1 TRBV7-6 NA 15 TRBD1 CASSLGDSPNTEAFF TGTGCCAGCAGCTTAGGGGACAGTCCGAACACTGAAGCTTTCTTT
TRBJ1-1 TRBV6-1 NA 14 TRBD1 CASSTGQGVTEAFF TGTGCCAGCAGTACAGGACAGGGGGTCACTGAAGCTTTCTTT
TRBJ2-2 TRBV19 few 15 NA CASSIVTGNTGELFF TGTGCCAGTAGTATAGTTACAGGGAACACCGGGGAGCTGTTTTTT
TRBJ2-2 TRBV12-3/TRBV12-4 many 12 NA CASSLYFGQLFF TGTGCCAGCAGTTTGTATTTTGGGCAGCTGTTTTTT